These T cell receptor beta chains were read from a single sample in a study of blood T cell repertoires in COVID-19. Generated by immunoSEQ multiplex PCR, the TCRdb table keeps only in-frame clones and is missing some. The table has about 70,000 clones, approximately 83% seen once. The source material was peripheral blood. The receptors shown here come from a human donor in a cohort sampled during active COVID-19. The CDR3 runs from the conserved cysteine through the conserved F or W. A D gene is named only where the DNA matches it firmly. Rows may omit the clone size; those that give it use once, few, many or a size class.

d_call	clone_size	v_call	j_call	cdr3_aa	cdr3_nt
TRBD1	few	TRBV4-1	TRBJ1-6	CASSHPGGTANSPLHF	TGCGCCAGCAGCCACCCAGGGGGGACGGCGAATTCACCCCTCCACTTT
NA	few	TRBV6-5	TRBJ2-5	CASMSDYQETQYF	TGTGCCAGCATGTCGGACTATCAAGAGACCCAGTACTTC
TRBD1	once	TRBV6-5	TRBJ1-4	CASSYSQGTNEKLFF	TGTGCCAGCAGTTACTCACAGGGGACTAATGAAAAACTGTTTTTT
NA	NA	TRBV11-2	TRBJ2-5	CASSLGYPGQLEGKTQYF	TGTGCCAGCAGCTTAGGTTATCCGGGACAGTTGGAGGGAAAGACCCAGTACTTC
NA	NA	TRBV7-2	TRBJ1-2	CASSPSGPNYGYTF	TGTGCCAGCAGCCCGAGTGGTCCCAACTATGGCTACACCTTC
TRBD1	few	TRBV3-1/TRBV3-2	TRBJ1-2	CASSQTGGAGANYGYTF	TGTGCCAGCAGCCAAACAGGGGGCGCGGGGGCTAACTATGGCTACACCTTC
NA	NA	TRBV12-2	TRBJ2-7	CASRLAEGLAGPYEQYF	TGTGCAAGTCGCTTAGCTGAGGGACTAGCGGGGCCCTACGAGCAGTACTTC
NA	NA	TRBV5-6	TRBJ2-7	CASSLFVIATYEQYF	TGTGCCAGCAGCTTGTTCGTTATCGCTACCTACGAGCAGTACTTC
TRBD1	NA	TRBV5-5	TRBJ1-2	CASSLVRAGGTYGYTF	TGTGCCAGCAGCTTGGTACGCGCAGGGGGAACCTATGGCTACACCTTC
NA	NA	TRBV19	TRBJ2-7	CASSLDKRSEQYF	TGTGCCAGTAGTCTAGACAAGAGGTCCGAGCAGTACTTC
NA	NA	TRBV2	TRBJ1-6	CASKPGHYNSPLHF	TGTGCCAGCAAACCGGGACATTATAATTCACCCCTCCACTTT
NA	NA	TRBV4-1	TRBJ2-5	CASSQDAGRETQYF	TGCGCCAGCAGCCAAGATGCAGGGCGAGAGACCCAGTACTTC
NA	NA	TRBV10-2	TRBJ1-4	CAATAGGSNEKLFF	TGCGCCGCCACGGCGGGGGGGTCTAATGAAAAACTGTTTTTT
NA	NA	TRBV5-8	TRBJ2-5	CASSLGGLVGSETQYF	TGTGCCAGCAGCTTGGGGGGGCTTGTTGGATCGGAGACCCAGTACTTC
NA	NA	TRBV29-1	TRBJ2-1	CSVPGGGNEQFF	TGCAGCGTTCCCGGGGGTGGCAATGAGCAGTTCTTC
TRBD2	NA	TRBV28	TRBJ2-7	CASGTSDTSSTRF	TGTGCCAGTGGGACTAGCGATACGAGCAGTACAAGGTTC
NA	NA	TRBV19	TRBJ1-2	CASSRYGGGRDTYGYTF	TGTGCCAGTAGCCGTTATGGTGGCGGCAGGGACACCTATGGCTACACCTTC
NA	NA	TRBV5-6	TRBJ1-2	CASSLGQGKIYGYTF	TGTGCCAGCAGCTTGGGGCAGGGGAAGATCTATGGCTACACCTTC
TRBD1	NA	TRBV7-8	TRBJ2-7	CASSRQGDYEQYF	TGTGCCAGCAGCCGACAGGGTGACTACGAGCAGTACTTC
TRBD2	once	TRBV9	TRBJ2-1	CASSASGGIYNEQFF	TGTGCCAGCAGCGCCAGCGGGGGGATCTACAATGAGCAGTTCTTC
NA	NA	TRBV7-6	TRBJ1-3	CASSFSNSGNTIYF	TGTGCCAGCAGCTTCTCTAACTCTGGAAACACCATATATTTT
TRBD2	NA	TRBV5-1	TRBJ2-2	CASASGVTGELFF	TGCGCCAGTGCTAGCGGGGTCACCGGGGAGCTGTTTTTT
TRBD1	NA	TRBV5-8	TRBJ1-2	CASSLAGGGLGYGYTF	TGTGCCAGCAGCTTGGCCGGAGGGGGCCTTGGGTATGGCTACACCTTC
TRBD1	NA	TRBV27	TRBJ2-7	CASSPDRGRIEQYF	TGTGCCAGCAGTCCGGACAGGGGGCGCATCGAGCAGTACTTC
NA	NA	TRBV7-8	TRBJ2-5	CASSLVGHPGGLQETQYF	TGTGCCAGCAGCTTAGTAGGCCACCCGGGGGGCTTACAAGAGACCCAGTACTTC